Listed below are T cell receptor beta chains from one sample, sequenced in a study of blood T cell repertoires in COVID-19. Libraries were prepared by immunoSEQ multiplex PCR; TCRdb keeps only in-frame clonotypes and omits some of them. The sample shows 150,000 to 180,000 clones, less than 95% of them seen only once. The sequenced sample consisted of peripheral blood. All receptors derive from a man aged 50 to 59 with acute or convalescent COVID-19. CDR3s include the opening cysteine and the closing phenylalanine or tryptophan. A D gene is named only where the DNA matches it firmly. Only part of the rows carry a size: once, few, many, or a class if the clone is expanded.

j_gene: TRBJ2-3; v_gene: TRBV4-1; abundance: once; d_gene: NA; CDR3aa: CASSQAPLALGTDTQYF; CDR3nt: TGCGCCAGCAGCCAAGCCCCCCTAGCGCTGGGCACAGATACGCAGTATTTT
j_gene: TRBJ2-3; v_gene: TRBV3-1/TRBV3-2; abundance: NA; d_gene: NA; CDR3aa: CASSPGGDTQYF; CDR3nt: TGTGCCAGCAGCCCGGGCGGGGATACGCAGTATTTT
j_gene: TRBJ2-3; v_gene: TRBV30; abundance: NA; d_gene: NA; CDR3aa: CAWSPGGDTQYF; CDR3nt: TGTGCCTGGAGTCCCGGGGGAGATACGCAGTATTTT
j_gene: TRBJ2-1; v_gene: TRBV28; abundance: NA; d_gene: TRBD2; CDR3aa: CASSETSGGSYEQFF; CDR3nt: TGTGCCAGCAGTGAGACTAGCGGGGGAAGCTATGAGCAGTTCTTC
j_gene: TRBJ1-6; v_gene: TRBV21-1; abundance: NA; d_gene: NA; CDR3aa: CASSKPPDRGRPLHF; CDR3nt: TGTGCCAGCAGCAAACCCCCGGACAGGGGAAGGCCCCTCCACTTT
j_gene: TRBJ2-2; v_gene: TRBV5-1; abundance: once; d_gene: TRBD1; CDR3aa: CASSGGQFTGELFF; CDR3nt: TGCGCCAGCAGTGGGGGACAGTTCACCGGGGAGCTGTTTTTT
j_gene: TRBJ1-1; v_gene: TRBV19; abundance: NA; d_gene: TRBD1; CDR3aa: CASSIGPGQDTEAFF; CDR3nt: TGTGCCAGTAGTATAGGCCCGGGACAGGACACTGAAGCTTTCTTT
j_gene: TRBJ2-1; v_gene: TRBV6-1; abundance: NA; d_gene: TRBD2; CDR3aa: CASSPGTSGRNEQFF; CDR3nt: TGTGCCAGCAGTCCGGGGACTAGCGGGAGGAATGAGCAGTTCTTC
j_gene: TRBJ1-4; v_gene: TRBV7-2; abundance: NA; d_gene: NA; CDR3aa: CASSFNNGGNEKLFF; CDR3nt: TGTGCCAGCAGCTTCAATAACGGGGGGAATGAAAAACTGTTTTTT
j_gene: TRBJ2-5; v_gene: TRBV7-6; abundance: NA; d_gene: TRBD2; CDR3aa: CASSSRTSGSLQETQYF; CDR3nt: TGTGCCAGCAGCTCCCGGACTAGCGGGAGTTTGCAAGAGACCCAGTACTTC
j_gene: TRBJ1-2; v_gene: TRBV5-6; abundance: NA; d_gene: TRBD1; CDR3aa: CASSLQGVSNYGYTF; CDR3nt: TGTGCCAGCAGCTTACAGGGGGTTTCTAACTATGGCTACACCTTC
j_gene: TRBJ2-3; v_gene: TRBV24-1; abundance: once; d_gene: TRBD1; CDR3aa: CATSEDRRTTQYF; CDR3nt: TGTGCCACCAGTGAGGACAGGAGAACTACGCAGTATTTT
j_gene: TRBJ2-2; v_gene: TRBV2; abundance: NA; d_gene: TRBD2; CDR3aa: CASTQREAGELFF; CDR3nt: TGTGCCAGCACTCAGCGGGAGGCTGGGGAGCTGTTTTTT
j_gene: TRBJ2-2; v_gene: TRBV10-1; abundance: NA; d_gene: TRBD1; CDR3aa: CASSPGQGNTGELFF; CDR3nt: TGCGCCAGCAGTCCCGGACAGGGGAACACCGGGGAGCTGTTTTTT
j_gene: TRBJ1-1; v_gene: TRBV10-3; abundance: NA; d_gene: NA; CDR3aa: CAISAGTEAFF; CDR3nt: TGTGCCATCAGTGCGGGAACTGAAGCTTTCTTT
j_gene: TRBJ2-5; v_gene: TRBV5-1; abundance: NA; d_gene: TRBD1; CDR3aa: CASSSQTGGETQYF; CDR3nt: TGCGCCAGCAGCTCCCAGACAGGGGGGGAGACCCAGTACTTC
j_gene: TRBJ1-2; v_gene: TRBV27; abundance: NA; d_gene: NA; CDR3aa: CASSLGLNFYGYTF; CDR3nt: TGTGCCAGCAGTCTGGGACTGAATTTCTATGGCTACACCTTC